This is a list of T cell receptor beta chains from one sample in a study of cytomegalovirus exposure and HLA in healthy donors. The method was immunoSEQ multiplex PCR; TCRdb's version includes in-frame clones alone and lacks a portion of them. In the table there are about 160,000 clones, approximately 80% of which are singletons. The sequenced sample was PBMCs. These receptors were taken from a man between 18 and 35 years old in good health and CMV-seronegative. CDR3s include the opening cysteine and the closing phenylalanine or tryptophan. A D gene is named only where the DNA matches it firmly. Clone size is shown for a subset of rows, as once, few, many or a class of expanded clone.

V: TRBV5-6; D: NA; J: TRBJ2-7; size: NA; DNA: TGTGCCAGCAGCTTTGGACAGTCGACCTACGAGCAGTACTTC; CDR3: CASSFGQSTYEQYF
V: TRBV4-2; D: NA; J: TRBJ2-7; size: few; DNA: TGTGCCAGCAGCCAAGATAGAGGGGAGCAGTACTTC; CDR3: CASSQDRGEQYF
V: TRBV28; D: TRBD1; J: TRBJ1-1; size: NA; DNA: TGTGCCAGCAGTTTCACCGGGACAGTCCCGAACACTGAAGCTTTCTTT; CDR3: CASSFTGTVPNTEAFF
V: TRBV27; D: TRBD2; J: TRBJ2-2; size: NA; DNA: TGTGCCAGCAGTATACTAGCGGGGGGTACGTCCGGGGAGCTGTTTTTT; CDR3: CASSILAGGTSGELFF
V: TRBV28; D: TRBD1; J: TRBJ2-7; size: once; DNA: TGTGCCAGCAGTTCACCAGGGGGCGGACACTACGAGCAGTACTTC; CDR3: CASSSPGGGHYEQYF
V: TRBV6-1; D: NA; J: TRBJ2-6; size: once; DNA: TGTGCGACGCGGCAGGGGAAGACTGGGGCCAACGTCCTGACTTTC; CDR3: CATRQGKTGANVLTF
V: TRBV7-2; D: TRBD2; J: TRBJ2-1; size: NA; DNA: TGTGCCAGCAGCTTAGTGGGGGGGAGCTCCTACAATGAGCAGTTCTTC; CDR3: CASSLVGGSSYNEQFF
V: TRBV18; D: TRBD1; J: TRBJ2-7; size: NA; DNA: TGTGCCAGCTCACCGGGGACAGCTGTATACGAGCAGTACTTC; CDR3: CASSPGTAVYEQYF
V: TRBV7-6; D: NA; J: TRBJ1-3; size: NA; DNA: TGTGCCAGCAGCCCCGGACAGAGCTCTGGAAACACCATATATTTT; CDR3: CASSPGQSSGNTIYF
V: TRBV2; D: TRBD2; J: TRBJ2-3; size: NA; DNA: TGTGCCAGCAGGACTAGCGGGAGGCCCCCAGATACGCAGTATTTT; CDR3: CASRTSGRPPDTQYF
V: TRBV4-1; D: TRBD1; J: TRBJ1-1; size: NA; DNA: TGCGCCAGCAGCCAAGGACAGGGTCGGTATACTGAAGCTTTCTTT; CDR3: CASSQGQGRYTEAFF
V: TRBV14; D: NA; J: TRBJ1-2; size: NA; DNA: TGTGCCAGCACCCCAGGGTTGAACTATGGCTACACCTTC; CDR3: CASTPGLNYGYTF
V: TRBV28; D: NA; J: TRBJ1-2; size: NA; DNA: TGTGCCAGCAGTTTCGCCATGACAGCGCGAGACTATGGCTACACCTTC; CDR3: CASSFAMTARDYGYTF
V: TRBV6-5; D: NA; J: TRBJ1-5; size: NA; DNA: TGTGCCAGCACCCCGTGGCCTTATCAGCCCCAGCATTTT; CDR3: CASTPWPYQPQHF
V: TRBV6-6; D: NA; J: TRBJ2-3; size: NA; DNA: TGTGCCAGCAGCCAGTACACCTTCACAGATACGCAGTATTTT; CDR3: CASSQYTFTDTQYF
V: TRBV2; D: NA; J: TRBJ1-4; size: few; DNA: TGTGCCAGCACCGTTGACAGCGGCGGGGCTAATGAAAAACTGTTTTTT; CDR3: CASTVDSGGANEKLFF
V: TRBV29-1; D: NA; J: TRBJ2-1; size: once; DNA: TGCAGCGTTGAGGATTTGGGCGGGAACGCCTCGAATGAGCAGTTCTTC; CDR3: CSVEDLGGNASNEQFF
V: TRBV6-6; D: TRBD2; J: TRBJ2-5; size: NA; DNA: TGTGCCAGCAGTCACTCCGGGACTAGGCCGAAAGAGACCCAGTACTTC; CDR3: CASSHSGTRPKETQYF
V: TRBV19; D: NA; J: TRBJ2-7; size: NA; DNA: TGTGCCAGTAGTTCAGGCCTTGAGCAGTACTTC; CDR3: CASSSGLEQYF
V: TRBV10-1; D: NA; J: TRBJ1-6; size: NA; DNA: TGCGCCAGCAGTGAGTCGAAGTTATGCAGGGGTAATTCACCCCTCCACTTT; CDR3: CASSESKLCRGNSPLHF
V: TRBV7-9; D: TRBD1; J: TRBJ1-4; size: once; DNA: TGTGCCAGCAGCGCCCAGGGGGCGTCTAATGAAAAACTGTTTTTT; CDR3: CASSAQGASNEKLFF
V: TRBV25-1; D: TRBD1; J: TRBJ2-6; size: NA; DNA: TGTGCCAGCACCCCAACACAGGGGGCCCTCTCTGGGGCCAACGTCCTGACTTTC; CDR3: CASTPTQGALSGANVLTF
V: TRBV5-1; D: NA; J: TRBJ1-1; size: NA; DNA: TGCGCCAGCAGCATAGGGGGAACTGAAGCTTTCTTT; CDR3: CASSIGGTEAFF
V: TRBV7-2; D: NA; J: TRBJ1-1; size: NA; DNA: TGTGCCAGCAGCTCCCTCGGTGGGGCGAACACTGAAGCTTTCTTT; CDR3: CASSSLGGANTEAFF
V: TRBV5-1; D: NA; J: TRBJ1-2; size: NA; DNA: TGCGCCAGCAGCTCGGACGGGGAGAGAGGCTACACCTTC; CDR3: CASSSDGERGYTF
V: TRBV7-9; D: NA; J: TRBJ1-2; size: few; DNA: TGTTCCAGCAGCTTCCCCAGGGTAACTAACCCCCTCGGTGGCTACACCTTC; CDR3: CSSSFPRVTNPLGGYTF
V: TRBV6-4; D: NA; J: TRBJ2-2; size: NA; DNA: TGTGCCAGCCGCCCGGGGGTGGACACCGGGGAGCTGTTTTTT; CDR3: CASRPGVDTGELFF
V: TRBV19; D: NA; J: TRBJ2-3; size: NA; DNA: TGTGCCAGTAGTATACAGGGGAGCACAGATACGCAGTATTTT; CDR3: CASSIQGSTDTQYF
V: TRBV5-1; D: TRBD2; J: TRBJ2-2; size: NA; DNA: TGCGCCAGCAGCTCCAATGGACTAGGAAACACCGGGGAGCTGTTTTTT; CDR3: CASSSNGLGNTGELFF
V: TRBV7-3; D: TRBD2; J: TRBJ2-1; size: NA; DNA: TGTGCCAGCAGCTCGATAGCGGGGGGCTCCTACAATGAGCAGTTCTTC; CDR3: CASSSIAGGSYNEQFF
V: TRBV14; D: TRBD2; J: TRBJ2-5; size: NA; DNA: TGTGCCAGCAGCCAACCCCCGGGACTAGCGGGGGTAAGAGAGACCCAGTACTTC; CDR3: CASSQPPGLAGVRETQYF
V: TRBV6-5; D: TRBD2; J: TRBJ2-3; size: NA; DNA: TGTGCCAGCAGTTACCAGGGACTAGGAGGAGATACGCAGTATTTT; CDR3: CASSYQGLGGDTQYF
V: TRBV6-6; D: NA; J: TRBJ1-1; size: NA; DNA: TGTGCCAGCAGTTACTCGGTCAGGCCGAACACTGAAGCTTTCTTT; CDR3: CASSYSVRPNTEAFF
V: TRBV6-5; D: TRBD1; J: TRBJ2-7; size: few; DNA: TGTGCCAGCAGTTACTCACGAGGGGGCGGCGAGCAGTACTTC; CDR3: CASSYSRGGGEQYF
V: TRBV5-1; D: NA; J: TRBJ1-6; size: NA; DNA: TGCGCCAGCAGCCTTATGCCCCGGTCCTATAATTCACCCCTCCACTTT; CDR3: CASSLMPRSYNSPLHF
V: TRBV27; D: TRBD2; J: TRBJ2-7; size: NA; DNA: TGTGCCAGCAGTTTATCCCGACTAGCGGGGAGCTCCTACGAGCAGTACTTC; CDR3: CASSLSRLAGSSYEQYF
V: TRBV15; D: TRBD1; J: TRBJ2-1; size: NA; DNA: TGTGCCACCAGCTGGGGACAGGGGGGCAATGAGCAGTTCTTC; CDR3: CATSWGQGGNEQFF